Below are 10 T cell receptor beta chains sequenced from a single sample in a study of CD8 T cells in Susac syndrome. With random hexamers, reverse transcription was performed on about 0.5 to 1 ug of RNA. TCRdb independently ran MiXCR on the immunoSEQ multiplex PCR reads; one entry per CDR3 protein. The sample holds about 300,000 distinct CDR3 sequences; 70% to 90% are singletons and the top ten take around 0.2%. Sequencing was carried out using CD8+ T cells from PBMCs. These receptors were taken from a human donor with multiple sclerosis.

This rearrangement joins TRBV16 to TRBJ1-1, with D perhaps matching TRBD1 (5 bases). The CDR3 runs to 16 residues. Germline V lookup: CDR1 KGHSY, CDR2 FQNENV. V lost 4 bases and J 3 bases, leaving 18 bases between the germline ends. As DNA, the CDR3 is TGTGCCAGCAGCCTAGACCTCTTTAGAGGGGACACTGAAGCTTTCTTT. Translation: CASSLDLFRGDTEAFF.

V gene TRBV3-1 combines with J gene TRBJ1-2; D uncertain. Germline V gene data show CDR1 as LGHDT and CDR2 as YNNKEL (reference sequence). CDR3 length: 15 residues. Trimming removed 0 bases from V and 4 bases from J, with 12 bases in between. CDR3 in amino acids: CASSQDSTAPYGYTF. The CDR3 DNA follows: TGTGCCAGCAGCCAAGATAGTACAGCTCCCTATGGCTACACCTTC.

The V call is TRBV12-3 or TRBV12-4, the J call TRBJ2-7; TRBD1 might be the D (6 bases). V lost 6 bases and J lost 5, with 14 bases in between. CDR3 size: 13 residues. The CDR3 nucleotides read TGTGCCAGCAGCACAGGGTTTTTGAACGAGCAGTACTTC. This codes for CASSTGFLNEQYF.

This clonotype showed up just a few times. V is TRBV25-1 and J is TRBJ2-5; D gene unclear. Trimming took off 4 bases at V and 5 bases at J, with 5 bases between the two ends. The germline V gene has CDR1 MGHDK and CDR2 SYGVNS. There are 11 residues in the CDR3. CDR3 sequence: CASSVGETQYF. The CDR3 coding sequence is TGTGCCAGCAGTGTTGGGGAGACCCAGTACTTC.

V and J are TRBV10-2 and TRBJ2-7; D possibly corresponds to TRBD2 (5 bases). The CDR3 spans 14 residues. With 7 bases removed from V and 0 bases from J, the gap between germline ends came to 13 bases. Per the germline V gene, CDR1 is WSHSY and CDR2 is SAAADI. This CDR3 is CASTDKGSSYEQYF. The CDR3 DNA follows: TGCGCCAGCACCGACAAAGGGAGCTCCTACGAGCAGTACTTC.

The chain's CDR3 is CASSQGTGLSSYEQYF. The CDR3 DNA reads TGCGCCAGCAGCCAAGGGACAGGACTAAGCTCCTACGAGCAGTACTTC. The V call is TRBV4-3, the J call TRBJ2-7, with D perhaps matching TRBD1 (7 bases). V was shortened by 1 base and J by 0 bases, with 13 bases between the two germline ends. The CDR3 length is 16 residues. Germline CDR1 LGHNA, CDR2 YSLEER.

The chain links TRBV28 to TRBJ1-4; TRBD1 is a possible D gene (5 bases). The CDR3 runs to 13 residues. Germline V CDR1 and CDR2: MDHEN, SYDVKM. Trimming left V 6 bases short and J 8 bases short, with 13 bases between. The CDR3 region has the DNA TGTGCCAGCAGGGGACTTCCGGGAGAAAAACTGTTTTTT. This encodes CASRGLPGEKLFF. The entire variable domain, with the rest obtained from reference TRBV28 and TRBJ1-4, is as follows: DVKVTQSSRYLVKRTGEKVFLECVQDMDHENMFWYRQDPGLGLRLIYFSYDVKMKEKGDIPEGYSVSREKKERFSLILESASTNQTSMYLCASRGLPGEKLFFGSGTQLSVL.

The chain carries TRBV11-2 and TRBJ2-3; D is possibly TRBD1 or TRBD2 (5 bases each). The CDR3 is 14 residues long. V lost 5 bases to trimming and J lost 3 bases, with 12 bases between them. Germline CDR1 SGHAT, CDR2 FQNNGV. The CDR3 nucleotides are TGTGCCAGCAGCACGCCGGGACCTACAGATACGCAGTATTTT. Translation: CASSTPGPTDTQYF.

This clonotype came up once. The rearrangement uses TRBV7-2 and TRBJ2-2; 9 bases map to TRBD2. V lost 3 bases, J lost 4 bases, and 12 bases stayed unmatched. The CDR3 is made up of 18 amino acids. Looked up from germline, CDR1 is SGHTA and CDR2 is FQGNSA. The CDR3 DNA reads as TGTGCCAGCAGCTTTAATAGCGGGAGAACCCAAGTCACCGGGGAGCTGTTTTTT. Amino acids: CASSFNSGRTQVTGELFF. Looking up the rest from reference TRBV7-2 and TRBJ2-2 gives the full variable domain: GAGVSQSPSNKVTEKGKDVELRCDPISGHTALYWYRQSLGQGLEFLIYFQGNSAPDKSGLPSDRFSAERTGGSVSTLTIQRTQQEDSAVYLCASSFNSGRTQVTGELFFGEGSRLTVL.

This rearrangement joins TRBV5-1 to TRBJ2-7; TRBD1 aligns across 12 bases. V dropped 6 bases and J dropped 3; count of bases not matched to a gene: 10. Germline CDR1 SGHRS, CDR2 YFSETQ. This CDR3 is built from 16 residues. The CDR3, as DNA: TGCGCCAGCACCCCGGGACAGGGGGCGGCAGTCTACGAGCAGTACTTC. Translating gives CASTPGQGAAVYEQYF.